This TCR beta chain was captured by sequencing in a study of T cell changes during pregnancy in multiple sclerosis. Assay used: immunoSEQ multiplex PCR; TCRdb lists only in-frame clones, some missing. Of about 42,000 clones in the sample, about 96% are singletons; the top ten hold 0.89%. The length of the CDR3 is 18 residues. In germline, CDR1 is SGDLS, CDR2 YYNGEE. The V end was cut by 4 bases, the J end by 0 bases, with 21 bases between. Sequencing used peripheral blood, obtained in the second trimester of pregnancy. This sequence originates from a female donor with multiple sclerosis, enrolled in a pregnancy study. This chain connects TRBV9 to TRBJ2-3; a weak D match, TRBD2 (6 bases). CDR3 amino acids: CASSPRGGVAPSTDTQYF. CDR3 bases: TGTGCCAGCAGCCCTAGGGGAGGCGTAGCGCCTAGCACAGATACGCAGTATTTT. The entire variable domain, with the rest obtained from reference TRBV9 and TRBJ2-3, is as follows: DSGVTQTPKHLITATGQRVTLRCSPRSGDLSVYWYQQSLDQGLQFLIQYYNGEERAKGNILERFSAQQFPDLHSELNLSSLELGDSALYFCASSPRGGVAPSTDTQYFGPGTRLTVL.